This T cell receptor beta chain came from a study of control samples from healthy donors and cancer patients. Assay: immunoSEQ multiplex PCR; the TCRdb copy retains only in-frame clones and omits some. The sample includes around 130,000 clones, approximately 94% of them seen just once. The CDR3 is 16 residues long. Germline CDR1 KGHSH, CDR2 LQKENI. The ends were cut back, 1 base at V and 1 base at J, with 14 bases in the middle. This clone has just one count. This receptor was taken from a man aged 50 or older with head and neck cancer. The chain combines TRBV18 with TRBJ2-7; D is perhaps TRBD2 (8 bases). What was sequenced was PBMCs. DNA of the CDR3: TGTGCCAGCTCACCACGACAGGGCGGGGGGTCCTACGAGCAGTACTTC. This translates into CASSPRQGGGSYEQYF.